This TCR beta chain was recorded in a study of control samples from healthy donors and cancer patients. In germline, CDR1 is KGHSH, CDR2 LQKENI. This CDR3 comprises 16 residues. The V and J ends lost 3 bases and 2 bases respectively, with 15 bases between them. Measured with immunoSEQ multiplex PCR; TCRdb has only the in-frame clones, and not every one. The sample lists about 88,000 clones; 85% to 95% were seen once. This receptor was obtained from a man aged 18 to 35 in good health. This sequence joins TRBV18 and TRBJ2-3; TRBD1 might be the D (6 bases). Sequenced input: blood. The CDR3 DNA reads as TGTGCCAGCTCACCTCCCGGGACACACATCACAGATACGCAGTATTTT. Translation: CASSPPGTHITDTQYF.